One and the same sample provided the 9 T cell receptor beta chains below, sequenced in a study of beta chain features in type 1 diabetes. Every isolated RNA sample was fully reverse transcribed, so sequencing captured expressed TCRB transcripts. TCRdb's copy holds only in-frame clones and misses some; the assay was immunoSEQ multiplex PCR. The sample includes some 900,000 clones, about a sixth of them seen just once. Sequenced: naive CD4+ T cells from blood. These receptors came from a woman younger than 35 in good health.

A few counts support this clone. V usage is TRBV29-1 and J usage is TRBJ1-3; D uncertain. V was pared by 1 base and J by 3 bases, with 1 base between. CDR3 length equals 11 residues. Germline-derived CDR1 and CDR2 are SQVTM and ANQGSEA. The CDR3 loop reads CSVEVGNTIYF. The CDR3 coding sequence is TGCAGCGTTGAAGTTGGAAACACCATATATTTT.

CDR3 nucleotide sequence: TGTGCCAGCAGCTTACTAGCGGGAGTCGGTCAGAACACTGAAGCTTTCTTT. This encodes CASSLLAGVGQNTEAFF. The gene calls are TRBV7-3 and TRBJ1-1; D not resolved. Per the germline V gene, CDR1 is SGHTA and CDR2 is FQGTGA. This CDR3 region has 17 residues. Trimming took off 2 bases at V and 1 base at J, with 17 bases between the two ends.

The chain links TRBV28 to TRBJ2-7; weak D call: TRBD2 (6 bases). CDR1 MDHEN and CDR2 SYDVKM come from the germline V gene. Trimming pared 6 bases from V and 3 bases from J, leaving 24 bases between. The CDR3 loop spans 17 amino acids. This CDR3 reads CASSKPNHSGRVYEQYF. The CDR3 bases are TGTGCCAGCAGCAAGCCAAATCATAGCGGTAGAGTCTACGAGCAGTACTTC.

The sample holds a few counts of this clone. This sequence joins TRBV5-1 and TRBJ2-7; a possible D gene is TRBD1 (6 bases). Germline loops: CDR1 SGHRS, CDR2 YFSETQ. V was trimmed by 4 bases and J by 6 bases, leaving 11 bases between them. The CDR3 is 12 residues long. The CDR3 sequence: CASSRGHGEQYF. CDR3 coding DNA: TGCGCCAGCAGCCGGGGACACGGCGAGCAGTACTTC. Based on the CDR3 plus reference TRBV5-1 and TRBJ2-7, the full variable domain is KAGVTQTPRYLIKTRGQQVTLSCSPISGHRSVSWYQQTPGQGLQFLFEYFSETQRNKGNFPGRFSGRQFSNSRSEMNVSTLELGDSALYLCASSRGHGEQYFGPGTRLTVT.

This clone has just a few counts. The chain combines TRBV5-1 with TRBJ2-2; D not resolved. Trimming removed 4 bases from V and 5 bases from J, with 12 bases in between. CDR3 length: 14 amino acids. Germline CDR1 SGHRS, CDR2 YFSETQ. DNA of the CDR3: TGCGCCAGCAGCGTAGGGTTTTTTACCGGGGAGCTGTTTTTT. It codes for CASSVGFFTGELFF.

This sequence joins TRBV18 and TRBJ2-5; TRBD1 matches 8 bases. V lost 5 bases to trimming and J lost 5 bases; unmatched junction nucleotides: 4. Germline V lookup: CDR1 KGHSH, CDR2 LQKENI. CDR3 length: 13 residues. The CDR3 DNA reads TGTGCCAGCTCATCGGACAGGGCCGAGACCCAGTACTTC. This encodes CASSSDRAETQYF. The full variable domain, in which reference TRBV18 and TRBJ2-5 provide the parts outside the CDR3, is NAGVMQNPRHLVRRRGQEARLRCSPMKGHSHVYWYRQLPEEGLKFMVYLQKENIIDESGMPKERFSAEFPKEGPSILRIQQVVRGDSAAYFCASSSDRAETQYFGPGTRLLVL.

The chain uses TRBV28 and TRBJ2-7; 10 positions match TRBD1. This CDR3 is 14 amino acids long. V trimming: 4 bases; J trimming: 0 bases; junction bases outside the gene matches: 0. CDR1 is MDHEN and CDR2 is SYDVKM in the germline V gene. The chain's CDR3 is CASSWDRGSYEQYF. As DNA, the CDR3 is TGTGCCAGCAGTTGGGACAGGGGCTCCTACGAGCAGTACTTC. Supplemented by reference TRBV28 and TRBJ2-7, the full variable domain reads DVKVTQSSRYLVKRTGEKVFLECVQDMDHENMFWYRQDPGLGLRLIYFSYDVKMKEKGDIPEGYSVSREKKERFSLILESASTNQTSMYLCASSWDRGSYEQYFGPGTRLTVT.

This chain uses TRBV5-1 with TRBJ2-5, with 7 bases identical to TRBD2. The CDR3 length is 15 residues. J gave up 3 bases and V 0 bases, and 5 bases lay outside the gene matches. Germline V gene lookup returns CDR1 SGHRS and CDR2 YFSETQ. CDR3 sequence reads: CASSLGPSGEETQYF. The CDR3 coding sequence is TGCGCCAGCAGCTTGGGACCTAGCGGAGAAGAGACCCAGTACTTC.

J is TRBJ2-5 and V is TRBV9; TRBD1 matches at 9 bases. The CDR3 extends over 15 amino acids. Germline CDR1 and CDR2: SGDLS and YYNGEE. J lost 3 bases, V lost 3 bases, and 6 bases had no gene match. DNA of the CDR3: TGTGCCAGCAGCGCCCCCGGACAGGGGAAAGAGACCCAGTACTTC. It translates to CASSAPGQGKETQYF.